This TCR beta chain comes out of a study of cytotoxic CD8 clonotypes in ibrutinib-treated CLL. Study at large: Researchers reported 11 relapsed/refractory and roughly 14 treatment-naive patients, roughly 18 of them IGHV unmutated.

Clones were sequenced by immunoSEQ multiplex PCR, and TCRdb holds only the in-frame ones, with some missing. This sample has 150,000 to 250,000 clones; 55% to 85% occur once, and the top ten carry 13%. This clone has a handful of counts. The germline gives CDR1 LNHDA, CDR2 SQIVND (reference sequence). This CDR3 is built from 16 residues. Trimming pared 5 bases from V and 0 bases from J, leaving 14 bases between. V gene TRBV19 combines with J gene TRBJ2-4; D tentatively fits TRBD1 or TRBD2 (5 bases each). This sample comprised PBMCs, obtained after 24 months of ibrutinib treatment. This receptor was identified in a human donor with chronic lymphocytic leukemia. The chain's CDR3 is CASSRDGDLAKNIQYF. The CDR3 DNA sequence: TGTGCCAGTAGTCGAGACGGGGACCTAGCCAAAAACATTCAGTACTTC.